Following are 6 T cell receptor beta chains from one sample sequenced in a study of T cell clonotyping in hematopoietic cell transplantation. Time point meaning: recipient sample about 28 days before transplant, after cytoreduction. Sequencing used immunoSEQ multiplex PCR; TCRdb keeps in-frame clones, though not all of them. The sample lists approximately 41,000 clones, 75% to 90% occurring once. Sequencing was performed on peripheral blood mononuclear cells, taken before stem cell transplant. Receptors were obtained from a man in his fifties or sixties with acute myeloid leukemia. Some clones in this sample may be carry-over from other donors' samples.

This CDR3 is CASSLGTGLNTEAFF. CDR3 DNA sequence: TGTGCCAGCAGCTTAGGGACAGGGTTGAACACTGAAGCTTTCTTT. V and J are TRBV11-2 and TRBJ1-1, with 8 bases identical to TRBD1. Germline CDR1 is SGHAT and CDR2 is FQNNGV. CDR3 length: 15 residues. V gave up 1 base and J gave up 0 bases; unmatched junction bases: 1.

The chain carries TRBV7-2 and TRBJ1-3; D unclear. Germline V gene sequence: CDR1 SGHTA, CDR2 FQGNSA. Trimming took 3 bases from V and 2 from J, leaving 8 bases between them. The CDR3 runs 14 residues. The CDR3 bases are TGTGCCAGCAGCTTCTCCGGGCCTGGAAACACCATATATTTT. This encodes CASSFSGPGNTIYF.

The J gene is TRBJ2-7, the V gene TRBV28; 8 positions agree with TRBD1. From germline, CDR1 is MDHEN and CDR2 SYDVKM. The CDR3 length is 18 residues. With V trimmed by 5 bases and J by 0 bases, 15 bases remained unmatched. The CDR3 sequence: CASSLALGGTGNSYEQYF. DNA of the CDR3: TGTGCCAGCAGTCTGGCTCTTGGGGGGACAGGCAACTCCTACGAGCAGTACTTC.

CDR3 coding DNA: TGTGCCAGCAGCCGAAAGTGGCTAGCGGGGGCAAACACAGATACGCAGTATTTT. This codes for CASSRKWLAGANTDTQYF. V gene TRBV2 combines with J gene TRBJ2-3, with 10 nucleotides matching TRBD2. The germline gives CDR1 SNHLY, CDR2 FYNNEI. V trimming: 6 bases; J trimming: 2 bases; junction bases outside the gene matches: 14. There are 18 residues in the CDR3.

The rearrangement uses TRBV11-2 and TRBJ1-5; D is uncertain. Germline lookup yields CDR1 SGHAT and CDR2 FQNNGV. This CDR3 is 12 amino acids long. The V and J ends lost 5 bases and 0 bases respectively, with 2 bases between them. The CDR3 spells CASSISNQPQHF. CDR3 coding DNA: TGTGCCAGCAGCATTAGCAATCAGCCCCAGCATTTT.

This chain links TRBV30 with TRBJ2-1; 10 nucleotides match TRBD1. Germline CDR1 GTSNPN, CDR2 SVGIG (reference sequence). Trimming removed 4 bases from V and 4 bases from J; junction bases left unmatched: 7. The CDR3 has 15 residues. CDR3 protein: CAWNRGDRGYNEQFF. CDR3 sequence (DNA): TGTGCCTGGAACCGGGGGGACAGGGGTTACAATGAGCAGTTCTTC.